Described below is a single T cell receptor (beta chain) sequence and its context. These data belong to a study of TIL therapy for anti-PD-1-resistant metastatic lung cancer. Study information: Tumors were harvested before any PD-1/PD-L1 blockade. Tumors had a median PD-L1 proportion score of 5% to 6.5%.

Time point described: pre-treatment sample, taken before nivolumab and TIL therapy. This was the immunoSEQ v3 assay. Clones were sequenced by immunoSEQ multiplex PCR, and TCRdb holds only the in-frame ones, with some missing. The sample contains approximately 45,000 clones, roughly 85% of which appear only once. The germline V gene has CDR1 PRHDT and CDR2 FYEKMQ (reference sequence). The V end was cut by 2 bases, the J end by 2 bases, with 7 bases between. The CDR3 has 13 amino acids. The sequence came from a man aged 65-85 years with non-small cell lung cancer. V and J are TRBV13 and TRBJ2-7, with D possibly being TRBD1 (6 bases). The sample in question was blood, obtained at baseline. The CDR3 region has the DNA TGTGCCAGCAGCTTACCAGGGGCCTACGAGCAGTACTTC. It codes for CASSLPGAYEQYF.